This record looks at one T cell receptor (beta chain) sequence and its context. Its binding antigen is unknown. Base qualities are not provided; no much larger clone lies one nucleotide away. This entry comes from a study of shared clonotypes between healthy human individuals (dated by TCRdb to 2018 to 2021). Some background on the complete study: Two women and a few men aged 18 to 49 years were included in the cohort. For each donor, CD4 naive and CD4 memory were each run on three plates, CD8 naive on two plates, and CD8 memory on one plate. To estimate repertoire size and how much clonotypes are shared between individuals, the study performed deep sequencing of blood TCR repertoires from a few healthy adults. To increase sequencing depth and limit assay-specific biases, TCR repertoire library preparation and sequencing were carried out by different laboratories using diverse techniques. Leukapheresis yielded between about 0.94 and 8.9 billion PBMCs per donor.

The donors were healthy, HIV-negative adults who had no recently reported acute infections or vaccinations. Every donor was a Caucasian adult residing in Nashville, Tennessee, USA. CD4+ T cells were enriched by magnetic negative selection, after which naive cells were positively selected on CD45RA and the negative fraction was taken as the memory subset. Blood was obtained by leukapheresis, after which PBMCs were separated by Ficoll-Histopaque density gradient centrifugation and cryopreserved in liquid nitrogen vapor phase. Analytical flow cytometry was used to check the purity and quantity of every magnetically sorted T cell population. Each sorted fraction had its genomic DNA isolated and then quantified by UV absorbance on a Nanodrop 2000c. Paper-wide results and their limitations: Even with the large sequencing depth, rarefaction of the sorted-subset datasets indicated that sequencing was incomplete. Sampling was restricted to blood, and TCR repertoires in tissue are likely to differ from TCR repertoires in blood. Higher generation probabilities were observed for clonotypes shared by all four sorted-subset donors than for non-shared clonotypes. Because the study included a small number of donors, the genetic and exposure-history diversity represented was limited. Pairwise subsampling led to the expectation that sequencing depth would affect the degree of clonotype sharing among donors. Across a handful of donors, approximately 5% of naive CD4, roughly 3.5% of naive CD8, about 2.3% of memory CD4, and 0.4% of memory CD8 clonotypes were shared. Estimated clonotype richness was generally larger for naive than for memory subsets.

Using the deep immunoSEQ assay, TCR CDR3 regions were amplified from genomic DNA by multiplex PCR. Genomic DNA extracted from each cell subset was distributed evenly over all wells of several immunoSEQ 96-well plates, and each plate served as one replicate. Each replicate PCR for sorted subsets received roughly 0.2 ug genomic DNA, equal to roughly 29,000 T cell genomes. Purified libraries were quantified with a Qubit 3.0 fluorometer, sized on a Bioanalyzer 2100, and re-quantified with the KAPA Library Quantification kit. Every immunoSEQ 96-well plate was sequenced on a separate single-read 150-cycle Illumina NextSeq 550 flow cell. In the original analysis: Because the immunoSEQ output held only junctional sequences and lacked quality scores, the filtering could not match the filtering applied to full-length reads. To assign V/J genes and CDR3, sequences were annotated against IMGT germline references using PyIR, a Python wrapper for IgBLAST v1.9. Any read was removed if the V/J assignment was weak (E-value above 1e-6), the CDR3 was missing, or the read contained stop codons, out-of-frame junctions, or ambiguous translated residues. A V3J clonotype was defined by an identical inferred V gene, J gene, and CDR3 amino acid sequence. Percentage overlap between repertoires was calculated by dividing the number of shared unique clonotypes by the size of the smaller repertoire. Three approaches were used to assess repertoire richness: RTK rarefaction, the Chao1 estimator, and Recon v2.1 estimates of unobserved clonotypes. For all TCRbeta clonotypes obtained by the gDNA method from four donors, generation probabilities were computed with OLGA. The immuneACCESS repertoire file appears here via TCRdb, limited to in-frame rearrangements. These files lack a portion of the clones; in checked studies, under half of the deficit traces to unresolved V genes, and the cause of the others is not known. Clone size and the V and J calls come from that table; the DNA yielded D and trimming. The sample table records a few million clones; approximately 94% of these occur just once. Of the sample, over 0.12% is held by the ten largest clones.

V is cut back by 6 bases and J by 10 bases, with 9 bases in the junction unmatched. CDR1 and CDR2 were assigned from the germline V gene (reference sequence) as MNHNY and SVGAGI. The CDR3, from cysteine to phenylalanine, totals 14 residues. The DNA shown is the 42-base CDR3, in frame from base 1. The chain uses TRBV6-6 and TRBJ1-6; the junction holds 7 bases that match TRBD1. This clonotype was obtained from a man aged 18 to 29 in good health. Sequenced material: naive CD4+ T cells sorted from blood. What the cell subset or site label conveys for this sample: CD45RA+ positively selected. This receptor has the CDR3 CASSTGTVSSPLHF. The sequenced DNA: TGTGCCAGCAGCACCGGGACAGTTTCCTCACCCCTCCACTTT.